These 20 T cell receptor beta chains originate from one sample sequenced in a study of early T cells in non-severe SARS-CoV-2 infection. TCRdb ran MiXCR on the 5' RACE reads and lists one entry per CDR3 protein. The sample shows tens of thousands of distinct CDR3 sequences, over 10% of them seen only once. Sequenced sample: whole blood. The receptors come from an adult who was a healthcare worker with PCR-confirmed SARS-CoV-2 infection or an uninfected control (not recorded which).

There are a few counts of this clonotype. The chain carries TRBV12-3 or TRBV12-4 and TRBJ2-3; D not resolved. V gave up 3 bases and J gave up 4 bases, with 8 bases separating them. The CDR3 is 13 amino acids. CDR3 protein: CASSFRSSDTQYF. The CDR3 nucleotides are TGTGCCAGCAGTTTTAGAAGTTCAGATACGCAGTATTTT.

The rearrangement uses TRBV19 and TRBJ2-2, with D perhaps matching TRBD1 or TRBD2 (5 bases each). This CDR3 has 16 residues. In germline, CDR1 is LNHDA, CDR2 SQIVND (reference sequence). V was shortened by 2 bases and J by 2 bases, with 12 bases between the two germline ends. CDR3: CASSIFGTGNTGELFF. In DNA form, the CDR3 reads TGTGCCAGTAGTATATTCGGGACCGGCAACACCGGGGAGCTGTTTTTT.

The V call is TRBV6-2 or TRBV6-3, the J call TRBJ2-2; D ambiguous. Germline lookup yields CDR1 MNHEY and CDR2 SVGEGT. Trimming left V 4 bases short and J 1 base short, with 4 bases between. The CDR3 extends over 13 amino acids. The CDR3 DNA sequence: TGTGCCAGCAGTTTAGTGAACACCGGGGAGCTGTTTTTT. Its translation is CASSLVNTGELFF.

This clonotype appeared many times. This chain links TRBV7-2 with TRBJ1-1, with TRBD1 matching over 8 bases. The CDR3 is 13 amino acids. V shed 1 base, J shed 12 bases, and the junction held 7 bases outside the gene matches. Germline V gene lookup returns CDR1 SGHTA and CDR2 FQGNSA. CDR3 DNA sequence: TGTGCCAGCAGCTTAGGTGGCAGGGGGCGGACTTTCTTT. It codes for CASSLGGRGRTFF.

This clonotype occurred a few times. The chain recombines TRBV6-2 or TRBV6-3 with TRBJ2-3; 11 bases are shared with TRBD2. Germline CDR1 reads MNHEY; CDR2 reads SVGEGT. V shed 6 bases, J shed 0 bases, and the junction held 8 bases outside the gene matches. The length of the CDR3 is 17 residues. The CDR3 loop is CASRSRRLAGSTDTQYF. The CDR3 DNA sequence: TGTGCCAGCAGATCTAGGCGACTAGCGGGAAGCACAGATACGCAGTATTTT.

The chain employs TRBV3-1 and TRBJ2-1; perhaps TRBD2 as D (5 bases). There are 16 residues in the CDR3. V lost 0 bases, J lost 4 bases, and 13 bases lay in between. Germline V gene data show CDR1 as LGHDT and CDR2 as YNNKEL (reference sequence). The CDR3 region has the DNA TGTGCCAGCAGCCAAGATTCCCCTAGCAGATACAATGAGCAGTTCTTC. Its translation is CASSQDSPSRYNEQFF.

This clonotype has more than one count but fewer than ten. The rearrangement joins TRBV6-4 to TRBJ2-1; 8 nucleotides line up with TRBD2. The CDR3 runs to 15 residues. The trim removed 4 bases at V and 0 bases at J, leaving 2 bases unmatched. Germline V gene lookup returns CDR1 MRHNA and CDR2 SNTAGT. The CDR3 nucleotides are TGTGCCAGCAGTGCGGCGGGAGGCTCCTACAATGAGCAGTTCTTC. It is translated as CASSAAGGSYNEQFF.

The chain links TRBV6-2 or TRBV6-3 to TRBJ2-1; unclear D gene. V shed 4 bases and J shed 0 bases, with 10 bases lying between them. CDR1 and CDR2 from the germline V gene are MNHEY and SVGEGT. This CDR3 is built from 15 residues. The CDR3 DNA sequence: TGTGCCAGCAGTTCCACGGAAAGCTCCTACAATGAGCAGTTCTTC. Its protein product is CASSSTESSYNEQFF.

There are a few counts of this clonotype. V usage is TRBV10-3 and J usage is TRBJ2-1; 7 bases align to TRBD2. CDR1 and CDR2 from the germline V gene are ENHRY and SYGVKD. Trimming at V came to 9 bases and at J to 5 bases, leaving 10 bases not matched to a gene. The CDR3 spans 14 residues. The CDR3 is CAMAGTNQNNEQFF. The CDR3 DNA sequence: TGTGCCATGGCCGGGACTAACCAAAACAATGAGCAGTTCTTC.

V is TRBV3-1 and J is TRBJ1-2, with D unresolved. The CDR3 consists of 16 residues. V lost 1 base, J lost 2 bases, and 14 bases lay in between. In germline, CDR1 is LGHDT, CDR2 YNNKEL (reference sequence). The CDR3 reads CASSQVPAVENYGYTF. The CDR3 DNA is TGTGCCAGCAGCCAAGTTCCGGCAGTGGAAAACTATGGCTACACCTTC. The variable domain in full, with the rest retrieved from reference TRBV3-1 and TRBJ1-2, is DTAVSQTPKYLVTQMGNDKSIKCEQNLGHDTMYWYKQDSKKFLKIMFSYNNKELIINETVPNRFSPKSPDKAHLNLHINSLELGDSAVYFCASSQVPAVENYGYTFGSGTRLTVV.

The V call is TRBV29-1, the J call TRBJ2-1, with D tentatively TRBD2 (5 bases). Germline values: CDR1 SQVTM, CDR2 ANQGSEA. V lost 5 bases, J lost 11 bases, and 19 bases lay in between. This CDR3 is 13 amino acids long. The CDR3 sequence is CSVRGADQSKQFF. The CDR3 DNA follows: TGCAGCGTTAGAGGAGCGGACCAGTCCAAGCAGTTCTTC.

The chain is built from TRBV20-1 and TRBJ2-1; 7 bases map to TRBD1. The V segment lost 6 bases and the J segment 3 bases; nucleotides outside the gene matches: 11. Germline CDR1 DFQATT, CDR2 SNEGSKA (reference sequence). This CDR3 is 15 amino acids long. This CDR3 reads CSASPTGSHYNEQFF. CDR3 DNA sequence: TGCAGTGCCTCCCCGACAGGGTCCCACTACAATGAGCAGTTCTTC.

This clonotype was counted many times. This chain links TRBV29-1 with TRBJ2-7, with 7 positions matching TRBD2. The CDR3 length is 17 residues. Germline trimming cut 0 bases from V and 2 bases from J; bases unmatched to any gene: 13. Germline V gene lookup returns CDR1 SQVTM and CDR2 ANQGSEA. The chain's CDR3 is CSVEEPGFGLETYEQYF. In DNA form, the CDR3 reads TGCAGCGTTGAAGAGCCCGGTTTTGGACTAGAGACCTACGAGCAGTACTTC.

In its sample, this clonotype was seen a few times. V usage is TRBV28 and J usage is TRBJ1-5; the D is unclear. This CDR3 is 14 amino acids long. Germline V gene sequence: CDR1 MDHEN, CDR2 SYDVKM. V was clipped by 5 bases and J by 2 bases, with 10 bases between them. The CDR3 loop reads CASSPPLGNQPQHF. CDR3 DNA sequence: TGTGCCAGCAGTCCCCCTCTAGGCAATCAGCCCCAGCATTTT.

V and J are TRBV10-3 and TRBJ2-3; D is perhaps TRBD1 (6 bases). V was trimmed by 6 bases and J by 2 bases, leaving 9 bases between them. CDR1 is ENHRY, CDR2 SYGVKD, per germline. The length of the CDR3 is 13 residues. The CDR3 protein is CAIRRTDTDTQYF. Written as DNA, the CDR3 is TGTGCCATCAGGCGGACAGACACAGATACGCAGTATTTT.

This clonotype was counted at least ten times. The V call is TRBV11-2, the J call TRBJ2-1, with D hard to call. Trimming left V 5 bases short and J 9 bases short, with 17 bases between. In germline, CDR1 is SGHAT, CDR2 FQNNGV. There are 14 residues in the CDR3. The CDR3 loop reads CASSQKHGATEQFF. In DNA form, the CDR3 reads TGTGCCAGCAGCCAGAAGCACGGCGCGACTGAGCAGTTCTTC.

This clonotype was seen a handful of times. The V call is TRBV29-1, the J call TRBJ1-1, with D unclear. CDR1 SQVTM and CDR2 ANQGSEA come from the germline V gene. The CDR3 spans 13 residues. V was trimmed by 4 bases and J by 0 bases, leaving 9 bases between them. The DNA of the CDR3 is TGCAGCGTTGTAAAACAGATGAACACTGAAGCTTTCTTT. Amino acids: CSVVKQMNTEAFF.

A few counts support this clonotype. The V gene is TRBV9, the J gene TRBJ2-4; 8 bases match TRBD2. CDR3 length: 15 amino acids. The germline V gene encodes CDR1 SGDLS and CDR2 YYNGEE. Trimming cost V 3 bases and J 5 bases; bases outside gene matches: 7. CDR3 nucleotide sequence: TGTGCCAGCAGCGCGCCGGGGACTAGTCAAAACATTCAGTACTTC. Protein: CASSAPGTSQNIQYF.

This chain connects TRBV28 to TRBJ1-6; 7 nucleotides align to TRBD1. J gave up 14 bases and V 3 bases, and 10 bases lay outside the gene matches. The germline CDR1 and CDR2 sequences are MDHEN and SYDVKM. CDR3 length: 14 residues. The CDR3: CASSFEGAGLTLHF. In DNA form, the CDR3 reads TGTGCCAGCAGTTTTGAGGGGGCTGGGCTGACCCTCCACTTT.

The CDR3 nucleotides are TGCAGCGGTGAGAATCGAACCTTCAATGAGCAGTTCTTC. This codes for CSGENRTFNEQFF. V gene TRBV29-1 combines with J gene TRBJ2-1, with no clear D. The length of the CDR3 is 13 residues. Between the trimmed V and J ends, which lost 7 bases and 6 bases, there was a span of 16 bases. Germline CDR1 reads SQVTM; CDR2 reads ANQGSEA.